This T cell receptor beta chain was captured in a study of response to subunit inactivated influenza vaccine listed by TCRdb under 2018. Turning to the overall study: Deep quantitative profiling of the T cell receptor repertoire was used in the study to follow responses to a trivalent subunit inactivated influenza vaccine.

The germline V gene (reference sequence) yields LNHDA for CDR1 and SQIVND for CDR2. V is reduced by 1 base and J by 5 bases, leaving a spacing of 7 bases between them. Measured from the cysteine to the phenylalanine, the CDR3 is 13 residues long. The retained sequence is limited to the CDR3, 39 bases, with the frame set at the first base. The library came from RT-PCR. The instrument given in TCRdb is Illumina HiSeq 2500. TCRdb trimmed the raw reads at Q25, called clones with MiXCR and kept productive beta chains. Rows with one shared CDR3 protein collapse into an entry with the most common genes and DNA. Here the sample has 400,000 to 650,000 distinct CDR3 sequences; about 7.2% occur a single time. The top ten constitute 13% of the sample. This clonotype has only a few counts. What antigen it recognizes has not been identified. No much larger clonotype is one base removed from it; base qualities were not supplied.

The full study reports these points: According to the authors, only a limited number of new T cells may be recruited by each seasonal influenza vaccination.

The sequence links TRBV19 to TRBJ2-3; the D gene cannot be named for sure. Specimen: PBMCs from blood, collected roughly 24 months after vaccination. The source is a man aged 45-69 years who received an inactivated influenza vaccine. Donor details come from another sample of the same person, matched by shared clones. The nucleotides read TGTGCCAGTAGTATAGCAGCAGGAGATACGCAGTATTTT. This codes for CASSIAAGDTQYF.